Listed here are 32 T cell receptor beta chains from one sample, sequenced in a study of T-cell reconstitution after alpha-beta-depleted transplantation in children. TCRbeta library preparation incorporated unique molecular identifiers. TCRdb reprocessed the PCR reads with MiXCR, giving one entry per CDR3 protein. This sample has nearly 250,000 distinct CDR3 sequences, with around 8% found just once. The sample was PBMCs, mostly from graft donor cells, taken 180 days after TCRalphabeta/CD19-depleted stem cell transplant. These receptors all stem from a male patient aged 10-17 years who had a stem cell transplant for acute lymphoblastic leukemia, so the T cells may come from the graft donor.

Many counts were recorded for this clonotype. J is TRBJ2-1 and V is TRBV5-1; 10 nucleotides match TRBD2. Germline assignment: CDR1 SGHRS and CDR2 YFSETQ. The CDR3 is 16 residues long. Germline trimming cut 4 bases from V and 7 bases from J; bases unmatched to any gene: 11. The chain's CDR3 is CASSPELAGVKNEQFF. The CDR3, as DNA: TGCGCCAGCAGCCCTGAGCTAGCGGGAGTCAAGAATGAGCAGTTCTTC.

This clonotype was counted many times. This chain connects TRBV29-1 to TRBJ2-1; a weak D match, TRBD1 (6 bases). Germline V CDR1 and CDR2: SQVTM, ANQGSEA. Deletions cut 6 bases from V and 0 bases from J, with 27 bases between. CDR3 length: 19 residues. The CDR3 region has the DNA TGCAGCGTGCAGGGGCTTTACCGGGACCCCCAGAGCTCCTACAATGAGCAGTTCTTC. It is translated as CSVQGLYRDPQSSYNEQFF.

This clonotype was seen at least ten times. The V call is TRBV5-6, the J call TRBJ1-2; no reliable D call. Germline values: CDR1 SGHDT, CDR2 YYEEEE. This CDR3 comprises 17 residues. V dropped 5 bases and J dropped 6 bases, with 26 bases sitting between them. In DNA, the CDR3 is TGTGCCAGCAGTTCTTACTCGGATGGTCCCGGGATCCATGGCTACACCTTC. It is translated as CASSSYSDGPGIHGYTF.

This clonotype was counted between two and nine times. V gene TRBV20-1 combines with J gene TRBJ1-1; D gene unclear. This CDR3 region has 14 residues. The V end lost 3 bases, the J end lost 1 base, and 12 bases lay between the germline ends. Germline V gene lookup returns CDR1 DFQATT and CDR2 SNEGSKA (reference sequence). In nucleotides, the CDR3 is TGCAGTGCTAGTCCCATGGGGAGGAACACTGAAGCTTTCTTT. Residues: CSASPMGRNTEAFF.

This clonotype appeared a few times. The J gene is TRBJ1-2, the V gene TRBV6-1; D is uncertain. The V gene's germline CDR1 is MNHNS and CDR2 SASEGT. V lost 5 bases and J 2 bases, leaving 12 bases between the germline ends. This CDR3 is 14 amino acids long. The CDR3 loop reads CASSLPTVNYGYTF. The CDR3 region has the DNA TGTGCCAGCAGTCTTCCTACAGTGAACTATGGCTACACCTTC.

This clonotype was recorded at least ten times. The chain combines TRBV5-1 with TRBJ2-2; 7 bases align to TRBD2. V was pared by 4 bases and J by 6 bases, with 12 bases of the junction left unmatched. CDR3 length equals 16 residues. The germline CDR1 and CDR2 sequences are SGHRS and YFSETQ. The CDR3 reads CASSAPSSGPAGELFF. In DNA form, the CDR3 reads TGCGCCAGCAGCGCCCCGTCTAGCGGACCGGCCGGGGAGCTGTTTTTT.

This clonotype was seen ten or more times. The V and J genes are TRBV24-1 and TRBJ2-7, with D perhaps TRBD1 or TRBD2 (5 bases each). Germline V gene data show CDR1 as KGHDR and CDR2 as SFDVKD. V lost 10 bases, J lost 2 bases, and 14 bases lay in between. This CDR3 is built from 13 residues. The CDR3 here is CATPSGATYEQYF. The CDR3, as DNA: TGTGCCACACCCTCCGGGGCCACCTACGAGCAGTACTTC.

This clonotype was seen repeatedly, ten times or more. The chain carries TRBV2 and TRBJ2-2; 8 bases agree with TRBD2. Germline V lookup: CDR1 SNHLY, CDR2 FYNNEI. The CDR3 runs 15 residues. The V and J ends lost 8 bases and 3 bases, in that order; junction bases with no gene match: 8. This CDR3 is CASGTRPPYTGELFF. The CDR3 DNA reads TGTGCCAGCGGGACTAGGCCTCCCTACACCGGGGAGCTGTTTTTT.

This clonotype was recorded many times. The rearrangement uses TRBV28 and TRBJ1-5, with a tentative D call TRBD1 (6 bases). The CDR3 runs to 14 residues. V was clipped by 5 bases and J by 7 bases, with 15 bases between them. Germline V CDR1 and CDR2: MDHEN, SYDVKM. The CDR3 region is CASSVSGVRQPQHF. The CDR3 coding sequence is TGTGCCAGCAGTGTATCAGGGGTGAGGCAGCCCCAGCATTTT. Supplemented by reference TRBV28 and TRBJ1-5, the full variable domain reads DVKVTQSSRYLVKRTGEKVFLECVQDMDHENMFWYRQDPGLGLRLIYFSYDVKMKEKGDIPEGYSVSREKKERFSLILESASTNQTSMYLCASSVSGVRQPQHFGDGTRLSIL.

This clonotype was seen many times. The V gene is TRBV15, the J gene TRBJ1-2; D is uncertain. Between the trimmed V and J ends, which lost 3 bases and 10 bases, there was a span of 9 bases. The CDR3 length is 11 residues. CDR1 is LNHNV, CDR2 YYDKDF, per germline (reference sequence). The CDR3 nucleotides read TGTGCCACCAGCAGCCTCATGATCTACACCTTC. Its translation: CATSSLMIYTF.

The sample holds many counts of this clonotype. The chain employs TRBV15 and TRBJ2-7, with D perhaps matching TRBD1 (5 bases). The V end was cut by 6 bases, the J end by 4 bases, with 13 bases between. Germline V gives CDR1 LNHNV, CDR2 YYDKDF (reference sequence). The length of the CDR3 is 13 residues. The CDR3 coding sequence is TGTGCCACCAGGGAAGGGGATAGGTACGAGCAGTACTTC. Translating it yields CATREGDRYEQYF. Full variable domain (remainder filled in from reference TRBV15 and TRBJ2-7): DAMVIQNPRYQVTQFGKPVTLSCSQTLNHNVMYWYQQKSSQAPKLLFHYYDKDFNNEADTPDNFQSRRPNTSFCFLDIRSPGLGDTAMYLCATREGDRYEQYFGPGTRLTVT.

At least ten counts were recorded for this clonotype. The chain combines TRBV9 with TRBJ1-2, with D tentatively TRBD1 (6 bases). The CDR3 is 13 residues long. V shed 4 bases and J shed 3 bases, with 10 bases lying between them. The germline V gene has CDR1 SGDLS and CDR2 YYNGEE. CDR3 sequence (DNA): TGTGCCAGCAGCCATGACAGGCACTATGGCTACACCTTC. Translated, it gives CASSHDRHYGYTF.

This clonotype showed up many times. The genes are TRBV6-5 and TRBJ1-2; no definite D call. The CDR3 runs 13 residues. Trimming stripped 0 bases from V and 4 bases from J, with 6 bases between. The germline V gene has CDR1 MNHEY and CDR2 SVGAGI. The CDR3 region has the DNA TGTGCCAGCAGTTACTCGACCATCTATGGCTACACCTTC. Residues: CASSYSTIYGYTF.

This clonotype was detected once. A clone one base away is much larger, so this may be a read error. The J gene is TRBJ2-7, the V gene TRBV20-1, with D unclear. The germline V gene has CDR1 DFQATT and CDR2 SNEGSKA (reference sequence). This CDR3 comprises 13 residues. The CDR3 DNA sequence: TGCAGAGCTAGAAAGACCTCGAGAGGCGAGCAGTACTTC. Its protein product is CRARKTSRGEQYF.

Only a few counts were recorded for this clonotype. The V and J genes are TRBV18 and TRBJ1-1, with 8 positions matching TRBD1. The CDR3 length is 14 residues. Unmatched junction bases numbered 8, after V lost 7 bases and J lost 4 bases. Germline V lookup: CDR1 KGHSH, CDR2 LQKENI. CDR3 DNA: TGTGCCAGCTTAACGACAGGGGTTGGCACTGAAGCTTTCTTT. Amino acids: CASLTTGVGTEAFF.

In this sample, this clonotype turned up many times. The gene calls are TRBV11-2 and TRBJ2-5, with TRBD2 matching over 10 bases. Germline CDR1 is SGHAT and CDR2 is FQNNGV. V shed 5 bases, J shed 2 bases, and the junction held 11 bases outside the gene matches. There are 17 residues in the CDR3. CDR3 in DNA: TGTGCCAGCAGCCAGAGGTCTTTACTAGCGGGACAAGAGACCCAGTACTTC. This gives the protein CASSQRSLLAGQETQYF.

This clonotype was counted ten times or more. The chain couples TRBV4-2 to TRBJ2-2; D is possibly TRBD1 (5 bases). CDR3 length: 14 amino acids. The V and J ends lost 1 base and 4 bases respectively, with 7 bases between them. Germline CDR1 is LGHNA and CDR2 is YNFKEQ. CDR3 sequence reads: CASSQGQLTGELFF. CDR3 coding DNA: TGTGCCAGCAGCCAAGGACAGCTCACCGGGGAGCTGTTTTTT.

Worth noting for this clonotype: Possible read error: a much larger clone is one base away. This likely comes from a read error, as the CDR3 has no conserved phenylalanine or tryptophan at its end. The genes are TRBV5-6 and TRBJ1-1; 7 bases line up with TRBD1. CDR3 length: 12 residues. J lost 11 bases, V lost 4 bases, and 8 bases had no gene match. Germline CDR1 and CDR2: SGHDT and YYEEEE. The CDR3 DNA reads as TGTGCCAGCAGCCTCCCGACAGGGCCGGCTTTCTCT. Amino acids: CASSLPTGPAFS.

The table lists this clonotype with many counts. The J gene is TRBJ2-7, the V gene TRBV5-1; D uncertain. CDR1 and CDR2 (germline): SGHRS, YFSETQ. V lost 0 bases and J lost 4, with 14 bases in between. The CDR3 is 15 amino acids. The CDR3 DNA sequence: TGCGCCAGCAGCTTGGGACCTCTTGAGGCGTACGAGCAGTACTTC. It specifies CASSLGPLEAYEQYF.

This clonotype was counted many times. The chain is built from TRBV7-2 and TRBJ2-3; D perhaps matches TRBD2 (5 bases). V was cut by 0 bases and J by 2 bases, with 9 bases left in between. Germline V gene sequence: CDR1 SGHTA, CDR2 FQGNSA. The CDR3 extends over 15 amino acids. CDR3 in DNA: TGTGCCAGCAGCTTAGCGAGCGGACCCACAGATACGCAGTATTTT. This gives the protein CASSLASGPTDTQYF.

V and J are TRBV5-1 and TRBJ2-5; 9 positions agree with TRBD2. J gave up 4 bases and V 4 bases, and 5 bases lay outside the gene matches. Germline V lookup: CDR1 SGHRS, CDR2 YFSETQ. This CDR3 region has 14 residues. The CDR3: CASSPTAGGETQYF. The CDR3 DNA follows: TGCGCCAGCAGCCCCACAGCGGGAGGAGAGACCCAGTACTTC.

The chain recombines TRBV12-3 or TRBV12-4 with TRBJ1-4; D not resolved. Trimming stripped 6 bases from V and 9 bases from J, with 23 bases between. The CDR3 is 16 amino acids. This chain's CDR3 is CASSPGRATPNKKLFF. The CDR3 region has the DNA TGTGCCAGCAGCCCCGGACGGGCAACCCCGAATAAAAAACTGTTTTTT.

This clonotype appeared many times. The V gene is TRBV14, the J gene TRBJ2-2; weak D call: TRBD1 (5 bases). The length of the CDR3 is 15 residues. Germline CDR1 is SGHDN and CDR2 is FVKESK. V was shortened by 3 bases and J by 5 bases, with 13 bases between the two germline ends. For the CDR3, the DNA is TGTGCCAGCAGCCACGCCAGGGAAAAGACCGGGGAGCTGTTTTTT. Encoded protein: CASSHAREKTGELFF.

In this sample, this clonotype turned up many times. This chain links TRBV9 with TRBJ2-1; D gene unclear. This CDR3 spans 16 amino acids. Trimming pared 0 bases from V and 2 bases from J, leaving 12 bases between. The germline gives CDR1 SGDLS, CDR2 YYNGEE. The CDR3 DNA reads TGTGCCAGCAGCGTAGCTAGGCAGCAGGCCTACAATGAGCAGTTCTTC. It codes for CASSVARQQAYNEQFF.

This clonotype was recorded many times. The gene calls are TRBV7-9 and TRBJ1-1; D gene unclear. The CDR3 has 13 amino acids. The V end was cut by 9 bases, the J end by 2 bases, with 13 bases between. Per germline, CDR1 SEHNR and CDR2 FQNEAQ (reference sequence). CDR3 nucleotide sequence: TGTGCCAGTGTGAGCCGGGCCAACACTGAAGCTTTCTTT. This codes for CASVSRANTEAFF.

This clonotype showed up many times. This sequence joins TRBV12-3 or TRBV12-4 and TRBJ2-4; D unresolved. The CDR3 sequence is 16 residues long. Between the trimmed V and J ends, which lost 5 bases and 2 bases, there was a span of 16 bases. This chain's CDR3 is CASSPPGPRTKNIQYF. The CDR3 nucleotides read TGTGCCAGCAGTCCCCCGGGCCCGAGGACCAAAAACATTCAGTACTTC.

This clonotype has a count of ten or more. A read error may produce the germline difference seen at one junction end. The genes are TRBV7-7 and TRBJ2-5, with 13 bases fitting TRBD2. This CDR3 contains 15 residues. CDR1 SSHAT and CDR2 FNYEAQ come from the germline V gene (reference sequence). CDR3 residues: CASSPGLAGEETQYF. CDR3 sequence (DNA): TGTGCTAGCAGCCCTGGACTAGCGGGAGAAGAGACCCAGTACTTC.

About this clonotype: A much larger clone is a single base away; this may be a read error. The rearrangement joins TRBV7-9 to TRBJ1-4; D call uncertain. Germline V gene sequence: CDR1 SEHNR, CDR2 FQNEAQ (reference sequence). This CDR3 region has 11 residues. CDR3 sequence (DNA): TGTGCCCGCAGCTTTAATCTAAAACTGTTTTTT. It is translated as CARSFNLKLFF.

This clonotype was recorded a few times. This chain connects TRBV6-5 to TRBJ1-5; D call uncertain. Between the trimmed V and J ends, which lost 0 bases and 2 bases, there was a span of 14 bases. This CDR3 is 17 amino acids long. The germline V gene has CDR1 MNHEY and CDR2 SVGAGI. The CDR3 sequence is CASSYSADFIGNQPQHF. CDR3 coding DNA: TGTGCCAGCAGTTACTCGGCAGATTTTATAGGCAATCAGCCCCAGCATTTT.

This clonotype was seen many times. The gene calls are TRBV11-1 and TRBJ2-7; D unresolved. Trimming removed 3 bases at V and 0 bases at J, with 12 bases between. This CDR3 contains 15 residues. Germline V gene data show CDR1 as SGHAT and CDR2 as FQDESV (reference sequence). In DNA form, the CDR3 reads TGTGCCAGCAGCTTCCCGGGCAGCCTCTCCTACGAGCAGTACTTC. It specifies CASSFPGSLSYEQYF. Full variable domain (remainder filled in from reference TRBV11-1 and TRBJ2-7): EAEVAQSPRYKITEKSQAVAFWCDPISGHATLYWYRQILGQGPELLVQFQDESVVDDSQLPKDRFSAERLKGVDSTLKIQPAELGDSAMYLCASSFPGSLSYEQYFGPGTRLTVT.

This clonotype has a count of ten or more. V is TRBV20-1 and J is TRBJ2-2; tentatively, D is TRBD1 or TRBD2 (8 bases each). V was cut by 7 bases and J by 4 bases, with 19 bases left in between. Germline loops: CDR1 DFQATT, CDR2 SNEGSKA (reference sequence). There are 15 residues in the CDR3. CDR3 DNA sequence: TGCAGTGGAGCCCGTAGCGGGACAGGCACCGGGGAGCTGTTTTTT. This encodes CSGARSGTGTGELFF.

This clonotype showed up many times. V usage is TRBV20-1 and J usage is TRBJ2-7, with no clear D. Germline assignment: CDR1 DFQATT and CDR2 SNEGSKA (reference sequence). The CDR3 runs to 13 residues. The V and J ends lost 0 bases and 2 bases respectively, with 8 bases between them. The CDR3 DNA follows: TGCAGTGCTAGAGACAGCATAGCCTACGAGCAGTACTTC. Translated: CSARDSIAYEQYF.